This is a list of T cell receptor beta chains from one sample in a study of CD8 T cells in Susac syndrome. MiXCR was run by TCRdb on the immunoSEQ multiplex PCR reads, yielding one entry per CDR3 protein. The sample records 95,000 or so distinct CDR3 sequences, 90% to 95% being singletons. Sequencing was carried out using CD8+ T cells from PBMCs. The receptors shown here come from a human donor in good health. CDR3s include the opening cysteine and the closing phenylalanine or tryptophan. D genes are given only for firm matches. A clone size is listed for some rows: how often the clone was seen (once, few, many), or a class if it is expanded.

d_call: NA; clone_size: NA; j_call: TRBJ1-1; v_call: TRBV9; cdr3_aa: CASSADRLTEAFF; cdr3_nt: TGTGCCAGCAGCGCAGACCGTTTAACTGAAGCTTTCTTT
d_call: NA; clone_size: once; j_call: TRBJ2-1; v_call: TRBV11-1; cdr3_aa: CASSPRAGNEQFF; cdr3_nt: TGTGCCAGCAGCCCCAGGGCAGGCAATGAGCAGTTCTTC
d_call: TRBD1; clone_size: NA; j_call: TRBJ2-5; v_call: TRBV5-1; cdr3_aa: CASSLLSDRGPGETQYF; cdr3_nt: TGCGCCAGCAGCTTGCTCTCGGACAGGGGGCCGGGAGAGACCCAGTACTTC
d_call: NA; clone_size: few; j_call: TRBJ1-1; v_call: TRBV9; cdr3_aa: CASSGPGFNTEAFF; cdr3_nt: TGTGCCAGCAGCGGTCCAGGGTTTAACACTGAAGCTTTCTTT
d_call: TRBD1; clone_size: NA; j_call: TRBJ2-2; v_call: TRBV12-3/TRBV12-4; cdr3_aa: CASSFPGQGAWSGELFF; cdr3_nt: TGTGCCAGCAGTTTTCCGGGACAGGGGGCTTGGAGCGGGGAGCTGTTTTTT
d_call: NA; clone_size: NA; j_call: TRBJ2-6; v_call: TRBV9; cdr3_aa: CASSLSSGANVLTF; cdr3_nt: TGTGCCAGCAGCCTCAGCTCTGGGGCCAACGTCCTGACTTTC
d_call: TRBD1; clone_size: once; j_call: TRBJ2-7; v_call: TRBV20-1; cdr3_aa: CSARDPGTEDYEQYF; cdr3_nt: TGCAGTGCTAGAGATCCCGGGACAGAAGACTACGAGCAGTACTTC
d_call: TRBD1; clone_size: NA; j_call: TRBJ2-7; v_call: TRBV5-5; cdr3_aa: CASSLARTGTYEQYF; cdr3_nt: TGTGCCAGCAGCTTGGCCCGGACAGGGACCTACGAGCAGTACTTC
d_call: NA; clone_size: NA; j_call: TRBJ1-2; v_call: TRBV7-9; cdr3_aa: CASEGPGSYGYTF; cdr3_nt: TGTGCCAGCGAGGGGCCGGGGAGCTATGGCTACACCTTC
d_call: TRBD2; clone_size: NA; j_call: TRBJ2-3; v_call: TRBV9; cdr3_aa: CASKLGGGPTDTQYF; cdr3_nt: TGTGCCAGCAAGCTCGGGGGGGGGCCGACAGATACGCAGTATTTT
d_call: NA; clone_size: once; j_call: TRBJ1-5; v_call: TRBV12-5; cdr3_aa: CASGLVRGDNQPQHF; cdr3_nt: TGTGCTAGTGGTTTGGTAAGGGGGGACAACCAGCCCCAGCATTTT
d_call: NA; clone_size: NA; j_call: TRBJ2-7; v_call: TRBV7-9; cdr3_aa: CASSHDRDSYEQYF; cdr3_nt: TGTGCCAGCAGCCATGATCGGGACTCTTACGAGCAGTACTTC
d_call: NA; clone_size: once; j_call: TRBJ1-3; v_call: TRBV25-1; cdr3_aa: CASSAGNTIYF; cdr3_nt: TGTGCCAGCAGTGCTGGAAACACCATATATTTT
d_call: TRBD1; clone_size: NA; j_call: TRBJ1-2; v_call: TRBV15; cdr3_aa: CATSVHRGNYGYTF; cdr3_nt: TGTGCCACCAGCGTTCACAGGGGAAACTATGGCTACACCTTC
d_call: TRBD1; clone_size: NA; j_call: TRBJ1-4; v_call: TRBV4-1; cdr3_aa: CASSHGRTGRNEKLFF; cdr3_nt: TGCGCCAGCAGCCACGGTAGGACAGGTAGAAATGAAAAACTGTTTTTT
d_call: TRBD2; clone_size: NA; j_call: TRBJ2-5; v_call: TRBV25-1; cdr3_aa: CASSELRGGQETQYF; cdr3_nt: TGTGCCAGCAGTGAATTGCGCGGGGGCCAAGAGACCCAGTACTTC
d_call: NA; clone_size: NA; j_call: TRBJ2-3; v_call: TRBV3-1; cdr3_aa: CASSQDYSRADTQYF; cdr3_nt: TGTGCCAGCAGCCAAGATTACTCCCGTGCAGATACGCAGTATTTT
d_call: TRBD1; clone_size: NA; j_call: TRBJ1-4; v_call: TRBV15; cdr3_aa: CATSRDRGLSEKLFF; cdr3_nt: TGTGCCACCAGCAGAGATAGGGGGCTCTCGGAAAAACTGTTTTTT
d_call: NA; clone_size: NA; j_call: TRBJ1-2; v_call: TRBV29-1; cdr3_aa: CSVGEGGNYGYTF; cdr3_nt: TGCAGCGTTGGGGAGGGGGGCAACTATGGCTACACCTTC
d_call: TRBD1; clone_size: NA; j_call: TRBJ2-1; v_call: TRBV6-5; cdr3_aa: CASSYSTGGNEQFF; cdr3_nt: TGTGCCAGCAGTTACTCTACAGGGGGCAATGAGCAGTTCTTC
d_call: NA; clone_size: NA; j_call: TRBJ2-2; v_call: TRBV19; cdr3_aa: CASSIINTGELFF; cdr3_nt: TGTGCCAGTAGTATAATCAACACCGGGGAGCTGTTTTTT
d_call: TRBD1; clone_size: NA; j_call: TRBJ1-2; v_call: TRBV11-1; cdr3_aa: CASSLAGTVDGYTF; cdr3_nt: TGTGCCAGCAGCTTAGCCGGGACAGTCGATGGCTACACCTTC
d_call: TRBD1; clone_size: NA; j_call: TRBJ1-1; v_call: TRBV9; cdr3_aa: CASSDSSRDRDSGAFF; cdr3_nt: TGTGCCAGCAGCGATTCCAGCCGGGACAGGGACTCTGGGGCTTTCTTT
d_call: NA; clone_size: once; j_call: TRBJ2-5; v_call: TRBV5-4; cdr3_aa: CASSERQPGETQYF; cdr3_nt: TGTGCCAGCAGCGAGAGACAGCCGGGGGAGACCCAGTACTTC
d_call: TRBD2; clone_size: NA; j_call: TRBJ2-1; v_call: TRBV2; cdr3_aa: CASRITSGGESYNEQFF; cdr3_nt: TGTGCCAGCAGAATTACTAGCGGGGGGGAATCCTACAATGAGCAGTTCTTC
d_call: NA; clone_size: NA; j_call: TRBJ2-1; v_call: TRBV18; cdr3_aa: CASSPAANEQFF; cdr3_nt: TGTGCCAGCTCACCAGCGGCCAATGAGCAGTTCTTC
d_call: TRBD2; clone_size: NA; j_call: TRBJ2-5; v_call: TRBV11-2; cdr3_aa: CASSPGGTRFQETQYF; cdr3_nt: TGTGCCAGCAGCCCGGGGGGGACCCGATTTCAAGAGACCCAGTACTTC
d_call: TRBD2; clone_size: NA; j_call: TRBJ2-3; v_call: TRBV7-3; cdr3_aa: CASSPGGGGTDTQYF; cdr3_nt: TGTGCCAGCTCACCGGGAGGCGGGGGCACAGATACGCAGTATTTT
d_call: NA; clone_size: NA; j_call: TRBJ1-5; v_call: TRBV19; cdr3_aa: CASIKNGYNQPQHF; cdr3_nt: TGTGCCAGTATTAAAAACGGATACAATCAGCCCCAGCATTTT
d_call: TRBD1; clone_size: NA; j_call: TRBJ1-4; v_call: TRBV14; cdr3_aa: CASSPGTGYENEKLFF; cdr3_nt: TGTGCCAGCAGCCCTGGGACAGGGTATGAAAATGAAAAACTGTTTTTT
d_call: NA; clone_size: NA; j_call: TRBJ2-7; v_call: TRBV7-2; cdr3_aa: CASSLGAHPSSYEQYF; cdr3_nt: TGTGCCAGCAGCTTAGGGGCTCATCCTTCCTCCTACGAGCAGTACTTC
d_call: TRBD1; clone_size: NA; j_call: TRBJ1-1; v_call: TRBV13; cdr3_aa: CASRDRPSGSTEAFF; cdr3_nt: TGTGCCAGCAGGGACAGGCCCTCGGGGTCCACTGAAGCTTTCTTT
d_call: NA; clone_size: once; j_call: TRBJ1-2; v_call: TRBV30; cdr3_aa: CAYTSDLWYGYTF; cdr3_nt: TGTGCCTATACATCGGACCTTTGGTATGGCTACACCTTC
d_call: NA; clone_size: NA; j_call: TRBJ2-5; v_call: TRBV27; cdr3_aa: CASSLSKKTQYF; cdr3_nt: TGTGCCAGCAGTTTATCGAAGAAGACCCAGTACTTC
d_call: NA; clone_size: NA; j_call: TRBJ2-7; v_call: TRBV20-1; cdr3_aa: CSASYRQSSYEQYF; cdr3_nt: TGCAGTGCTAGTTACAGGCAAAGCTCCTACGAGCAGTACTTC
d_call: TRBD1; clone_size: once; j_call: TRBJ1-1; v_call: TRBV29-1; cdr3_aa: CSTGTGNTEAFF; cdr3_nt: TGCAGTACCGGGACAGGGAACACTGAAGCTTTCTTT
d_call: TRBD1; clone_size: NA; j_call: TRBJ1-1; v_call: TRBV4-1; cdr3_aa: CASSQEGTAVNTEAFF; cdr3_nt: TGCGCCAGCAGCCAAGAGGGGACAGCGGTGAACACTGAAGCTTTCTTT
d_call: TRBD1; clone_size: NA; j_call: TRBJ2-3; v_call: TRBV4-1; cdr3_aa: CASSHPDRVDTQYF; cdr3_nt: TGCGCCAGCAGCCACCCCGACAGGGTGGATACGCAGTATTTT
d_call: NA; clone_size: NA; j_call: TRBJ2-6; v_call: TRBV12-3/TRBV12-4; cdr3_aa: CASRGSSGANVLTF; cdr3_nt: TGTGCCAGCAGGGGGAGCTCTGGGGCCAACGTCCTGACTTTC
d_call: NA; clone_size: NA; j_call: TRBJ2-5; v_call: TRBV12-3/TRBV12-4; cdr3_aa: CASSLSAGQETQYF; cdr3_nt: TGTGCCAGCAGTTTGTCCGCAGGCCAAGAGACCCAGTACTTC
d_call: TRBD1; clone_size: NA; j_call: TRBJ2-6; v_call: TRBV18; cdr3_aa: CASSPQTPGQGDISGANVLTF; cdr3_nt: TGTGCCAGCTCACCGCAGACCCCGGGACAGGGGGACATCTCTGGGGCCAACGTCCTGACTTTC